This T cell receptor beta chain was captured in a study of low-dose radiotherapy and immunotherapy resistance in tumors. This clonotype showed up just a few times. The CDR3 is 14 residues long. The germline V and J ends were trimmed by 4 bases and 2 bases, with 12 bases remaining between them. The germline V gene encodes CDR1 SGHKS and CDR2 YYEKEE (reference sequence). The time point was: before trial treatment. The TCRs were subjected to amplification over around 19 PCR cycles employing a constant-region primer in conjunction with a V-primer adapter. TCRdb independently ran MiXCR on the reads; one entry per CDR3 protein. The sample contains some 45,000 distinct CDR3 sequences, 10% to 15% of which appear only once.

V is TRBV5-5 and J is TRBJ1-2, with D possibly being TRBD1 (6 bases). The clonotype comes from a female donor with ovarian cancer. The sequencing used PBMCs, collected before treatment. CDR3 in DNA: TGTGCCAGCAGCCCCTGGAGGGGGAACTATGGCTACACCTTC. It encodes CASSPWRGNYGYTF.